Reported below is one TCR beta chain. This CDR3 has 16 residues. Germline CDR1 and CDR2: SNHLY and FYNNEI. The V gene lost 3 bases and the J gene lost 1 base, with 15 bases spanning the gap. In the authors' workflow: Reference gene primer amplification gave nucleated cell count estimates. Some clones are missing from TCRdb's copy, which holds only in-frame ones; the method was immunoSEQ multiplex PCR. V, J and clone size derive from that table, while D and trimming were established from the DNA sequence. The sample has more than 15,000 clones; approximately 90% are singletons. The sample comes from a study of blood T cell repertoires in COVID-19.

The sequenced material came from peripheral blood. The clonotype comes from a woman in her sixties or seventies with active COVID-19. This chain uses TRBV2 with TRBJ1-1, with D unresolved. The CDR3 DNA is TGTGCCAGCAGTGACTCTTCTACTCTTGGGAACACTGAAGCTTTCTTT. Translation: CASSDSSTLGNTEAFF.